This TCR beta chain originates from a study of STAT3 mutations in large granular lymphocyte leukemia. Study-level results: At least one immunodominant TCR beta clonotype appeared in every T-cell large granular lymphocyte leukemia patient.

Each sample's TCRbeta library yielded on average about 41,000 productive templates. Using immunoSEQ multiplex PCR, the repertoire was profiled, and TCRdb retains in-frame clones only, with some absent. The top ten clones hold about 8.3% of a sample with some 10,000 clones, about 54% of them seen once. The V gene's germline CDR1 is GTSNPN and CDR2 SVGIG (reference sequence). V dropped 0 bases and J dropped 2 bases, with 7 bases sitting between them. This CDR3 has 13 amino acids. Concerning this clone: The antigen remains undetermined.

Sequencing used peripheral blood mononuclear cells. The chain employs TRBV30 and TRBJ1-1; D gene unclear. This clonotype originated in a boy younger than 18 with T-cell large granular lymphocyte leukemia. Some clones in this sample may be carry-over from other donors' samples. This chain's CDR3 is CAWSVRENTEAFF. The CDR3, as DNA: TGTGCCTGGAGTGTACGAGAAAACACTGAAGCTTTCTTT.